Detailed here is one T cell receptor (beta chain). Looked up from germline, CDR1 is LNHNV and CDR2 is YYDKDF (reference sequence). J gave up 4 bases and V 5 bases, and 0 bases lay outside the gene matches. This CDR3 is 13 amino acids long. The source of the sample is a study of T cell responses to AZD1222 COVID-19 vaccine. Some clones are missing from TCRdb's copy, which holds only in-frame ones; the method was immunoSEQ multiplex PCR. There are about 120,000 clones in the sample; about 90% occur only once, and approximately 1.5% lies in the top ten. The clonotype originates from an adult in good health. This specimen was peripheral blood, taken on day 0 of AZD1222 vaccination. The chain recombines TRBV15 with TRBJ2-2; 8 bases are shared with TRBD1. CDR3 sequence: CATSQGATGELFF. The CDR3 bases are TGTGCCACCAGCCAGGGGGCCACCGGGGAGCTGTTTTTT.